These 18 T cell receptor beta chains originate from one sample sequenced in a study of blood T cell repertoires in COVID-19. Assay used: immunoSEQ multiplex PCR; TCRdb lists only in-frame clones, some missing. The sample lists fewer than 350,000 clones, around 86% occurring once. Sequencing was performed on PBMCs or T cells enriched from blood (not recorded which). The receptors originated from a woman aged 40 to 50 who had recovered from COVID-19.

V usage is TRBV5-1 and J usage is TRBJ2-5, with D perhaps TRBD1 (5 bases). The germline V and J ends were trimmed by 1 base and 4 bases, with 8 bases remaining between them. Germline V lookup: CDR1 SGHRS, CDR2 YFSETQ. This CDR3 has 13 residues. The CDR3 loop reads CASSLTGAETQYF. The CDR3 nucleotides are TGCGCCAGCAGCTTGACAGGTGCAGAGACCCAGTACTTC.

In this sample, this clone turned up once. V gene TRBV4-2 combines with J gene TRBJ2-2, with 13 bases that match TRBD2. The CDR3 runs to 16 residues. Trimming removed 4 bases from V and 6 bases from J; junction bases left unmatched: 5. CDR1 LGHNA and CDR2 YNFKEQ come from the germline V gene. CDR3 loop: CASSPRTSGSAGELFF. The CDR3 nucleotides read TGTGCCAGCAGCCCTCGGACTAGCGGGAGTGCCGGGGAGCTGTTTTTT.

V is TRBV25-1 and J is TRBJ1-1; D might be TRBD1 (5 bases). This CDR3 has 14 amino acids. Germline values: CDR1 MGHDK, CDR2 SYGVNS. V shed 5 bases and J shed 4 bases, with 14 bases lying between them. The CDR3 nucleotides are TGTGCCAGCAGTTTGTCAGGGATGGGCACTGAAGCTTTCTTT. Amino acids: CASSLSGMGTEAFF.

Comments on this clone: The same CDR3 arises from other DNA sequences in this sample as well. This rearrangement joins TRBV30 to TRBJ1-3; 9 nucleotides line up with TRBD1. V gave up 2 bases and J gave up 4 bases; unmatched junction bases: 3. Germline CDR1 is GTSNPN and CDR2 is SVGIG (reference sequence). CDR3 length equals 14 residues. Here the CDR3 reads CAWSRTGAGNTIYF. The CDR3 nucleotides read TGTGCCTGGAGTAGGACAGGGGCCGGAAACACCATATATTTT.

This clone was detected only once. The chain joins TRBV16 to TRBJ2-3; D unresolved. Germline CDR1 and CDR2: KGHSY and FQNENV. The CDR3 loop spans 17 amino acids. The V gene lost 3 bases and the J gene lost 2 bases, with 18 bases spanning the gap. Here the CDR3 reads CASSQIRRSSSTDTQYF. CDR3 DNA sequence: TGTGCCAGCAGCCAGATACGCAGGTCCTCCTCCACAGATACGCAGTATTTT.

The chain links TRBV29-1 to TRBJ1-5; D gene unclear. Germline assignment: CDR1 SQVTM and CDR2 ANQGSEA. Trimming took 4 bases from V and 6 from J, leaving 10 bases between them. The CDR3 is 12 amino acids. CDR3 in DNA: TGCAGCGTTGCAGGTGCAGGTCAGCCCCAGCATTTT. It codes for CSVAGAGQPQHF.

The CDR3 spells CASSGQGKETQYF. The CDR3 bases are TGTGCCTCAAGCGGACAGGGAAAAGAGACCCAGTACTTC. This chain uses TRBV2 with TRBJ2-5; 8 nucleotides line up with TRBD1. The CDR3 length is 13 residues. Germline loops: CDR1 SNHLY, CDR2 FYNNEI. V dropped 11 bases and J dropped 3; count of bases not matched to a gene: 8. Looking up the rest from reference TRBV2 and TRBJ2-5 gives the full variable domain: EPEVTQTPSHQVTQMGQEVILRCVPISNHLYFYWYRQILGQKVEFLVSFYNNEISEKSEIFDDQFSVERPDGSNFTLKIRSTKLEDSAMYFCASSGQGKETQYFGPGTRLLVL.

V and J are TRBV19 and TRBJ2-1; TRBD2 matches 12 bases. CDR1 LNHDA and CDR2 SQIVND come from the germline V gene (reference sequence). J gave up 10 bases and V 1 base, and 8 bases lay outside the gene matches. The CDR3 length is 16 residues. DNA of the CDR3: TGTGCCAGTAGTATAGTTGCTAGCGGGAGGGTAAGCGAGCAGTTCTTC. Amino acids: CASSIVASGRVSEQFF.

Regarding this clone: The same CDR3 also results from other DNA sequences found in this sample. The chain's CDR3 is CASSPGTGRNTEAFF. The CDR3 DNA follows: TGTGCCAGCTCACCGGGGACAGGACGGAACACTGAAGCTTTCTTT. This chain links TRBV18 with TRBJ1-1, with 8 bases matching TRBD1. Trimming removed 3 bases from V and 1 base from J; junction bases left unmatched: 4. Germline V CDR1 and CDR2: KGHSH, LQKENI. The CDR3 consists of 15 residues. Using reference TRBV18 and TRBJ1-1 for the parts outside the CDR3, the full variable domain is NAGVMQNPRHLVRRRGQEARLRCSPMKGHSHVYWYRQLPEEGLKFMVYLQKENIIDESGMPKERFSAEFPKEGPSILRIQQVVRGDSAAYFCASSPGTGRNTEAFFGQGTRLTVV.

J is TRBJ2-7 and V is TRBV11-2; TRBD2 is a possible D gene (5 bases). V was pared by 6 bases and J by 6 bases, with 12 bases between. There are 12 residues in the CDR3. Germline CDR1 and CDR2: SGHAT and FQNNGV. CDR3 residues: CASRGRGIEQYF. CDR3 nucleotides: TGTGCCAGCAGAGGCCGGGGTATCGAGCAGTACTTC.

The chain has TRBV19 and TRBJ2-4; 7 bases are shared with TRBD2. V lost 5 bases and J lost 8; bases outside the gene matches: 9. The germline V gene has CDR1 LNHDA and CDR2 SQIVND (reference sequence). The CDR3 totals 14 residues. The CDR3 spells CASSPSGKGYIQYF. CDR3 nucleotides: TGTGCCAGTAGTCCAAGCGGGAAGGGATACATTCAGTACTTC.

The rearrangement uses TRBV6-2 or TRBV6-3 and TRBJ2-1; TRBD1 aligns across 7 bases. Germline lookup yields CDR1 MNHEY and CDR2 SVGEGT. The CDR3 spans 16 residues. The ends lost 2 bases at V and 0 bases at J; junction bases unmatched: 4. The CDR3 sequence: CASSYRGLSSYNEQFF. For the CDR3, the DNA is TGTGCCAGCAGTTACAGGGGGCTAAGCTCCTACAATGAGCAGTTCTTC.

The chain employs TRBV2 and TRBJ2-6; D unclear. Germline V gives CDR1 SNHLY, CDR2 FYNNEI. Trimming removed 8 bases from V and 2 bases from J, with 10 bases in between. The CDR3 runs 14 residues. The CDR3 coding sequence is TGTGCCAGCCAGAGCCAGGCTGGGGCCAACGTCCTGACTTTC. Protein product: CASQSQAGANVLTF.

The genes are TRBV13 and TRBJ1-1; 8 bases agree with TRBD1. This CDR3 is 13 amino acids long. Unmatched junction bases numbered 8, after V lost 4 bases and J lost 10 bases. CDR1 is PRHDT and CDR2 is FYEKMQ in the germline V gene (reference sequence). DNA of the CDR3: TGTGCCAGCAGCTCCTATTCAGGGGGCACAGCTTTCTTT. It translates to CASSSYSGGTAFF. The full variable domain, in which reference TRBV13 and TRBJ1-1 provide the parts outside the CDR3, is AAGVIQSPRHLIKEKRETATLKCYPIPRHDTVYWYQQGPGQDPQFLISFYEKMQSDKGSIPDRFSAQQFSDYHSELNMSSLELGDSALYFCASSSYSGGTAFFGQGTRLTVV.

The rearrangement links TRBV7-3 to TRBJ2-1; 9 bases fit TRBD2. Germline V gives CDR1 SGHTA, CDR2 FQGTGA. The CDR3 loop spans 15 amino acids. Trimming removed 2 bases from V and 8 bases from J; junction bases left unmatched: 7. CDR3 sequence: CASSLVAGDTDEQFF. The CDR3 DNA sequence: TGTGCCAGCAGCTTAGTAGCGGGAGATACGGATGAGCAGTTCTTC.

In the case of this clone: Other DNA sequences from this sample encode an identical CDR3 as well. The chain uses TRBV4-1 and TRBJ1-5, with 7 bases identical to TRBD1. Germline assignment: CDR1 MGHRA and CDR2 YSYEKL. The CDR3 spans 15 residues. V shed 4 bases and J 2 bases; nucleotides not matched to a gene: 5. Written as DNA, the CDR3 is TGCGCCAGCAGCCCGAGACAGGGAGGCAATCAGCCCCAGCATTTT. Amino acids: CASSPRQGGNQPQHF.

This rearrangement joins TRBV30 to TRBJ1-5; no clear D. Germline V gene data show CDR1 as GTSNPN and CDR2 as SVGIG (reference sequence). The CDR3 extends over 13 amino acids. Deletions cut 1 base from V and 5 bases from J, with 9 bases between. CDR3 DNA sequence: TGTGCCTGGAGTGAAACGGGAGATCAGCCCCAGCATTTT. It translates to CAWSETGDQPQHF.

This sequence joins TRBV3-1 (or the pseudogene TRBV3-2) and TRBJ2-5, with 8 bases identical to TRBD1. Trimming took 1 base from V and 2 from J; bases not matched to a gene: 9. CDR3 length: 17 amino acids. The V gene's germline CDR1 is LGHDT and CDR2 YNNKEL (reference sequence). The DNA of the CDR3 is TGTGCCAGCAGCCAAGCTAGGACAGGGATTAGGCAAGAGACCCAGTACTTC. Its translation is CASSQARTGIRQETQYF.